This TCR beta chain was captured in a study of human thymus T cells (dated by TCRdb to 2018 to 2021). Describing the broader study: The study characterized TCR alpha and beta repertoires from roughly 8 infant thymus samples and a few related peripheral blood samples. The cohort included about 6 male and a couple of female infants, with donor ages spanning 7 to 244 days. Summary of the overall study and its limitations: Highly overlapping thymic TCR repertoires among unrelated individuals were reported in the related research. V and J gene segment usage appeared biased in both thymic and peripheral blood repertoires. On average, thymus samples gave about 810,000 unique TCRB clonotypes, whereas blood samples gave about 84,000.

The immunoSEQ multiplex PCR assay was used to amplify the TCRB and TCRAD loci from a standardized quantity of quality-controlled genomic DNA. The V(D)J region was spanned by amplicons of a length sufficient to cover the CDR3 and to identify V and J genes. The commercial immunoSEQ service was used to sequence amplicons on an Illumina platform. In the authors' own workflow: Primer bias and sequencing errors were corrected using previously described methods, and TCRAD and TCRB definitions followed the IMGT database. The repertoires were analysed using immunoSEQ Analyzer 3.0 and VDJTools for basic statistics, V/J segment usage, diversity estimates, rarefaction and pairwise overlap. Diversity was estimated with Chao1, ChaoE, Efron-Thisted, Shannon and inverse Simpson indices, and also on datasets down-sampled to the smallest sample. Repertoire overlap used strict matching of CDR3 nucleotide sequence, V gene and J gene, with Jaccard-based multidimensional scaling clustering. TCRdb carries this immuneACCESS record with in-frame sequences only. Its versions omit some clonotypes, under half of them owing to an unresolved V gene in the studies checked, with the rest unexplained. Clonal size and the V and J genes are those of that table, whereas D and trimming came from the DNA. Present in this sample are about 78,000 clones, roughly 96% of which were seen just once. The ten biggest clones cover approximately 0.03% of the sample.

Notes on this clone: This clone's antigen is unknown. There are no base qualities to consult, and no much larger clone falls within one base.

CDR1 is given as SGHAT and CDR2 as FQNNGV, both from the germline V gene. At the junction V is shortened by 7 bases and J by 0 bases, with 10 bases in between. Measured from the cysteine to the phenylalanine, the CDR3 is 14 residues long. Only the CDR3 portion is preserved as DNA: 42 bases, with reading frame beginning at the first base. Thymus tissue was obtained as surgical resects removed during corrective cardiac surgery. Donors were immunologically healthy infants undergoing open corrective cardiac surgery for congenital heart defects in Finland. Thymocytes were mechanically released from the tissue and were stored as pellets of 10-30 million cells at -70 degrees C. Genomic DNA was extracted from frozen cell pellets with a QIAsymphony instrument.

Sequencing was done on a sample of thymus tissue. This clonotype was sampled from a boy younger than two with a congenital heart defect but otherwise immunologically healthy. The rearrangement joined TRBV11-2 to TRBJ2-1; the D gene identity is not certain. For the CDR3, the sequence is CASTGSSSYNEQFF. The DNA sequence is given as TGTGCCAGCACCGGATCAAGCTCCTACAATGAGCAGTTCTTC. Reference TRBV11-2 and TRBJ2-1 genes cover what lies past the CDR3, so the full variable domain is EAGVAQSPRYKIIEKRQSVAFWCNPISGHATLYWYQQILGQGPKLLIQFQNNGVVDDSQLPKDRFSAERLKGVDSTLKIQPAKLEDSAVYLCASTGSSSYNEQFFGPGTRLTVL.